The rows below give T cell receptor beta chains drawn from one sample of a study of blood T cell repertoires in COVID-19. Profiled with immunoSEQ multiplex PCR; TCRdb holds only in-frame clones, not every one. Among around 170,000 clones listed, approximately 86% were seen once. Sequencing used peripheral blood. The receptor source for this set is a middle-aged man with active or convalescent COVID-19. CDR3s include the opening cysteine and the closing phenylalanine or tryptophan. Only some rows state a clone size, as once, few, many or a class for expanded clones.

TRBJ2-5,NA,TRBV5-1,CASSGTGVETQYF
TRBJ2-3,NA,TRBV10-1,CASSENAGGQIADTQYF
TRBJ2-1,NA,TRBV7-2,CASSPEEGQGIWNEQFF
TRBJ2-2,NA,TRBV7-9,CASSLAGGPEELFF
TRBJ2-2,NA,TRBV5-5,CASSAWKGRDTGELFF
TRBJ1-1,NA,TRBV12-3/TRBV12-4,CASSFSGFEAFF
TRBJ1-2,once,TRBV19,CASSIFGQGTVYGYTF
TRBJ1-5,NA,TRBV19,CASRPHRGGEQPQHF
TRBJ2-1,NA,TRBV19,CASDGGDEQFF
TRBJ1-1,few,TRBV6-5,CASSYPGGNTEAFF
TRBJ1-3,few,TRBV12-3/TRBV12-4,CATGVSGNTIYF
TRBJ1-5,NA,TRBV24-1,CATSGERGNQPQHF
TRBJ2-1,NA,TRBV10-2,CASSESGQSEFF
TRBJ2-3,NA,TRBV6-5,CASSRTGQGTDTQYF
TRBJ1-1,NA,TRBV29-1,CSVDNRGGPEAFF
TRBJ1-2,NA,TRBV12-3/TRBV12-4,CASSPDRAGYTF
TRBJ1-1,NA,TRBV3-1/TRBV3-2,CASSTSTGGTEAFF
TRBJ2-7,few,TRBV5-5,CASREDRGFYEQYF
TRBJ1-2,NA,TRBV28,CASRTGQGYGYTF
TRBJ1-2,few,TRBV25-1,CASSVQGTRGTLYGYTF
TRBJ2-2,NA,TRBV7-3,CASSLTRNTGELFF
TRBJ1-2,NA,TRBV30,CAWSAQGAGGYTF
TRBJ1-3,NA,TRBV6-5,CASRRGHENTIYF
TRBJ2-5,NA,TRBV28,CASYPGGLALETQYF
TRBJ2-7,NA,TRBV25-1,CASSKQGIHEQYF
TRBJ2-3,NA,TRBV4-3,CASSQDLSGGASTDTQYF
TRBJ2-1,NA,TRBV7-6,CASSLARRSSYNEQFF
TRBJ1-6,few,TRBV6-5,CASKDRGAPFLHF
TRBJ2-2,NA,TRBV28,CASRAMNTGELFF
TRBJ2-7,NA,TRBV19,CASSITGNSYEQYF
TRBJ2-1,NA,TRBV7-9,CASSLWDSYNEQFF
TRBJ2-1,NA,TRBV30,CAWSVPVEQFF
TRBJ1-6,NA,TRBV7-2,CASSGRVSYNSPLHF
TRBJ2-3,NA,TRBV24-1,CATSDRSAASTDTQYF
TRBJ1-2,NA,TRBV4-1,CASSQDGQGNYGYTF
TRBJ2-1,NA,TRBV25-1,CASRGQGEYNEQFF
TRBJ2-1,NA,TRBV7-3,CASSLSRGGNEQFF
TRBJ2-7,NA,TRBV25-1,CASSRGSSYEQYF
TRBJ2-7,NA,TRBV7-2,CASSLSAGSFPYEQYF
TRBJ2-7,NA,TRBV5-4,CASSLIDSSYEQYF
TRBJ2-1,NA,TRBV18,CASSQLAGGYNEQFF
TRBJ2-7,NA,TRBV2,CASRLDQGNEQYF
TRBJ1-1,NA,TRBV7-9,CASSLAGVMNTEAFF
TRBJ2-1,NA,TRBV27,CASSLTLGAGKYIDEQFF
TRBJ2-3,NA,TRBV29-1,CSSFSDTQYF
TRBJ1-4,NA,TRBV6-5,CASSYSAGGYEKLFF
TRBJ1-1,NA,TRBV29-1,CSVDLGRGLNTEAFF
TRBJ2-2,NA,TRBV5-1,CASREQGSTGELFF
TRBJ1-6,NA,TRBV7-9,CASSVWDRENSPLHF
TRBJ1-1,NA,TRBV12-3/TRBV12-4,CASGRNTEAFF
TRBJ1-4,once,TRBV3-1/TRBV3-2,CASSDRVATNEKLFF
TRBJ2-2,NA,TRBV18,CASSPRIGGRSDTGELFF
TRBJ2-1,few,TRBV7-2,CASSLEGDSSYNEQFF
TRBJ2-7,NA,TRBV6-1,CASSEAWTGGYEQYF
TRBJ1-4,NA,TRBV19,CASSTHSFRGEKLFF
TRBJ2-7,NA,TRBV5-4,CASSLERSYEQYF
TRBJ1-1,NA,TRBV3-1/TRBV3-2,CATGGHMNTEAFF
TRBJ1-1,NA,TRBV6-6,CASRGPQGNTEAFF